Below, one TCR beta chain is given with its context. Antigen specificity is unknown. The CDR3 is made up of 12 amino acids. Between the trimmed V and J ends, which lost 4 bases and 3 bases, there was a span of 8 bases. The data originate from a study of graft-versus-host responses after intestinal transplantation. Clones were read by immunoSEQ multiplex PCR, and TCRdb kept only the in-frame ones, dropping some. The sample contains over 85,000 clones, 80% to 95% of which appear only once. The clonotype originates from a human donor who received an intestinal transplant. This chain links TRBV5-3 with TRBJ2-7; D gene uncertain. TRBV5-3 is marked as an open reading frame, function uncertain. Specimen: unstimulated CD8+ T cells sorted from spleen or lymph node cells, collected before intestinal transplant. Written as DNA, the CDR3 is TGTGCCAGAAGCCCGGCTAGCTACGAGCAGTACTTC. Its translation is CARSPASYEQYF.